The entry that follows covers one T cell receptor (beta chain) sequence. The method was immunoSEQ multiplex PCR; TCRdb's version includes in-frame clones alone and lacks a portion of them. The data contain 110,000 or so clones, about 84% of them singletons. In germline, CDR1 is SGHNT, CDR2 YYREEE (reference sequence). The length of the CDR3 is 14 residues. V was shortened by 1 base and J by 2 bases, with 7 bases between the two germline ends. The data were taken from a study of blood T cell repertoires in COVID-19. This sequence originates from a man aged 60 to 69 with acute or convalescent COVID-19. The chain uses TRBV5-4 and TRBJ1-3; D is possibly TRBD1 (6 bases). Specimen: peripheral blood. The CDR3 DNA sequence: TGTGCCAGCAGCTTGAGGGGGACTGGAAACACCATATATTTT. As protein: CASSLRGTGNTIYF.